The T cell receptor (beta chain) described here comes from a study of blood T cell repertoires in COVID-19. On the study more broadly: There were acute and convalescent COVID-19 samples, and they came from the United States, Italy and Spain. PBMCs, B-cell-depleted T cells, or T cells were the source of the cDNA or gDNA that made up the material.

CDR3 length equals 15 residues. V shed 11 bases and J shed 3 bases, with 19 bases lying between them. CDR1 is SNHLY, CDR2 FYNNEI, per germline. Repertoires were generated with immunoSEQ multiplex PCR, while TCRdb's copy carries only in-frame clones and drops some. The sample has about 68,000 clones; 75% to 95% are singletons. Sequences were obtained from peripheral blood. The chain links TRBV2 to TRBJ1-4; D is perhaps TRBD1 (6 bases). The TCR was taken from a man aged 35-49 years with COVID-19, enrolled during active disease. CDR3 sequence: CAGRAGAAPNEKLFF. CDR3 DNA sequence: TGTGCCGGCCGGGCAGGGGCGGCCCCTAATGAAAAACTGTTTTTT.